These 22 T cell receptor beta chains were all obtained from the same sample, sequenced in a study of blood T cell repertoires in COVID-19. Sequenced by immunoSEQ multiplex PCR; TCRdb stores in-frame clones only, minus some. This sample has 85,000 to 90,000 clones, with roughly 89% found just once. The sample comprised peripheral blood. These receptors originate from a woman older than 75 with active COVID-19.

In DNA form, the CDR3 reads TGTGCCAGCGGGGACAGGGAAGAGACCCAGTACTTC. Amino acids: CASGDREETQYF. The chain couples TRBV6-6 to TRBJ2-5; TRBD1 matches 9 bases. The CDR3 runs 12 residues. V lost 8 bases, J lost 3 bases, and 1 base stayed unmatched. The germline V gene encodes CDR1 MNHNY and CDR2 SVGAGI (reference sequence).

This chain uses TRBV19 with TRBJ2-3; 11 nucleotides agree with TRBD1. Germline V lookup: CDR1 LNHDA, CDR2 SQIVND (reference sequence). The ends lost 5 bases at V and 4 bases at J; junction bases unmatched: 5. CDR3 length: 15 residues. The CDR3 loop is CASSLRTGGADTQYF. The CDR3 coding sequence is TGTGCCAGTAGTCTCCGGACAGGGGGCGCAGATACGCAGTATTTT.

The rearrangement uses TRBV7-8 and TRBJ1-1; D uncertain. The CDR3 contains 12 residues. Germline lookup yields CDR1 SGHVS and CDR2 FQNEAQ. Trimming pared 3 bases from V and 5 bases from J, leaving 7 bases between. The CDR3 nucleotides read TGTGCCAGCAGCTTGGGAGTGACTGAAGCTTTCTTT. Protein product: CASSLGVTEAFF.

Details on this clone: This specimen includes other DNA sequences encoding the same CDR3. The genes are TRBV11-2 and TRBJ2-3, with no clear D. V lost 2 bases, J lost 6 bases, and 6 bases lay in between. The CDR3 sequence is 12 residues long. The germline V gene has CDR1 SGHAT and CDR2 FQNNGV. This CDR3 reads CASSLNMDTQYF. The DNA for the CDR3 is TGTGCCAGCAGCTTAAATATGGATACGCAGTATTTT.

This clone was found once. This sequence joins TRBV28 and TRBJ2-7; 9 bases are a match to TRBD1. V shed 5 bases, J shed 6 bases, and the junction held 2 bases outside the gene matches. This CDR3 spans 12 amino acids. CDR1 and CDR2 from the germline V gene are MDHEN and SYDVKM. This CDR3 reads CASSRTGVEQYF. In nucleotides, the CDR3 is TGTGCCAGCAGTAGGACAGGGGTCGAGCAGTACTTC.

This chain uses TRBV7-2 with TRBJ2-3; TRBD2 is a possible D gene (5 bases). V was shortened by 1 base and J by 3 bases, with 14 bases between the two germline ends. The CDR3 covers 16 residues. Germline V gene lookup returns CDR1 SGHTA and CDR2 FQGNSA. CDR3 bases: TGTGCCAGCAGCTTAGGAGTTAGTAGGGAGACAGATACGCAGTATTTT. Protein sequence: CASSLGVSRETDTQYF.

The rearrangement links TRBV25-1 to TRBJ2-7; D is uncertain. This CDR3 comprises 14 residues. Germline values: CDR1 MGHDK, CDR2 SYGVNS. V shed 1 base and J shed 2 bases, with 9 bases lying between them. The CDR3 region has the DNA TGTGCCAGCAGTGAATTGGGCAGTACCTACGAGCAGTACTTC. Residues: CASSELGSTYEQYF.

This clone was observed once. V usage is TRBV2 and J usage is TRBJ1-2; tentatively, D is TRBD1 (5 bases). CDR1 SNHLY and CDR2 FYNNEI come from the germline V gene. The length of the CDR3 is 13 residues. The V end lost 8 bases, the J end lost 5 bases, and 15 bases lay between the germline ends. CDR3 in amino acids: CASVGQGTYGYTF. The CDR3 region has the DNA TGTGCCAGCGTAGGGCAGGGAACGTATGGCTACACCTTC.

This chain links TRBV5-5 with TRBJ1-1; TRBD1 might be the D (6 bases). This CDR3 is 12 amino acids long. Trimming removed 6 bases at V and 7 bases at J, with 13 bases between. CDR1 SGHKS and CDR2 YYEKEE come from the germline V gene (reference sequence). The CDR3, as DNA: TGTGCCAGCACCCCTGAGGGGGTTGAAGCTTTCTTT. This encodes CASTPEGVEAFF.

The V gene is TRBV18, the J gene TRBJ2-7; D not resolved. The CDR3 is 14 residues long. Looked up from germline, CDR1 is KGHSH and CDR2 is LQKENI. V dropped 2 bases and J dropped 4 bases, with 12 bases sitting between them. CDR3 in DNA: TGTGCCAGCTCACCAGCCAGAACGCTGTACGAGCAGTACTTC. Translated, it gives CASSPARTLYEQYF.

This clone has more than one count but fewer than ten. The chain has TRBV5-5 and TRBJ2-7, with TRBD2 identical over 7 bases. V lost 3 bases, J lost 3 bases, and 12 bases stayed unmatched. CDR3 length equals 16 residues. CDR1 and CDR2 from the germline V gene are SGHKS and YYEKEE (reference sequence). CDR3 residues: CASSSDSSGGIYEQYF. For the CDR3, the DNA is TGTGCCAGCAGCTCCGACTCTAGCGGAGGGATCTACGAGCAGTACTTC.

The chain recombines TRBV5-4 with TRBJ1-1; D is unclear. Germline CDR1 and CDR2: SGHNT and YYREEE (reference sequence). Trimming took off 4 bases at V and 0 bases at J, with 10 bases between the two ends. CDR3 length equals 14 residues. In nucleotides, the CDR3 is TGTGCCAGCAGCATCCGGGTCCTGAACACTGAAGCTTTCTTT. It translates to CASSIRVLNTEAFF.

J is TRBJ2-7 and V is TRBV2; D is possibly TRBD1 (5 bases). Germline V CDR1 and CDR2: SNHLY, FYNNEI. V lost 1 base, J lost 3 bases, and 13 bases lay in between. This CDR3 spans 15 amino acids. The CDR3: CASSEEQGPNYEQYF. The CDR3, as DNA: TGTGCCAGCAGTGAAGAGCAGGGTCCAAACTACGAGCAGTACTTC. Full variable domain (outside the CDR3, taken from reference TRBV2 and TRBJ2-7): EPEVTQTPSHQVTQMGQEVILRCVPISNHLYFYWYRQILGQKVEFLVSFYNNEISEKSEIFDDQFSVERPDGSNFTLKIRSTKLEDSAMYFCASSEEQGPNYEQYFGPGTRLTVT.

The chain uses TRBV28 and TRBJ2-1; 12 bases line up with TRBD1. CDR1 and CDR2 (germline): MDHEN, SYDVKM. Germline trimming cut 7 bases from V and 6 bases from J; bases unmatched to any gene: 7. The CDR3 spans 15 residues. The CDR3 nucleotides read TGTGCCAGCAACTACGGGACAGGGGGCTCCAATGAGCAGTTCTTC. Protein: CASNYGTGGSNEQFF.

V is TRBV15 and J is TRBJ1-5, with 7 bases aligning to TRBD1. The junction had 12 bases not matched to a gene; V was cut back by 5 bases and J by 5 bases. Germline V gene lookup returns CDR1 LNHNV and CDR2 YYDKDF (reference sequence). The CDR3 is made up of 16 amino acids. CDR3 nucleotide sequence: TGTGCCACCAGCGGGGGGACAGACCTAGATGATCAGCCCCAGCATTTT. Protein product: CATSGGTDLDDQPQHF. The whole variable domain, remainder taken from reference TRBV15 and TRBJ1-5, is DAMVIQNPRYQVTQFGKPVTLSCSQTLNHNVMYWYQQKSSQAPKLLFHYYDKDFNNEADTPDNFQSRRPNTSFCFLDIRSPGLGDTAMYLCATSGGTDLDDQPQHFGDGTRLSIL.

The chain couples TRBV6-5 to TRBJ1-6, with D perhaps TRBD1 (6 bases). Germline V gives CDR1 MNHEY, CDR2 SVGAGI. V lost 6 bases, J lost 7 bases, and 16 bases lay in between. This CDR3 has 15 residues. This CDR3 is CASSTATGLNSPLHF. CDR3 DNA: TGTGCCAGCAGCACTGCCACAGGGTTGAATTCACCCCTCCACTTT.

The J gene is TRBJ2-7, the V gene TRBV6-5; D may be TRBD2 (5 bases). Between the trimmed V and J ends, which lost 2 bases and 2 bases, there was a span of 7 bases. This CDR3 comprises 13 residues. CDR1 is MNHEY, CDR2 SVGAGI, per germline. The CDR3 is CASSYGEPYEQYF. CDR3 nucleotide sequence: TGTGCCAGCAGTTACGGGGAGCCCTACGAGCAGTACTTC.

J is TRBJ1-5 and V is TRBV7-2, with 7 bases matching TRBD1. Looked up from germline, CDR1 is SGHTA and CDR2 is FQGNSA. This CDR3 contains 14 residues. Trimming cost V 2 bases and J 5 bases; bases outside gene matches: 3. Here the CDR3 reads CASSLRQGDQPQHF. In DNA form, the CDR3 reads TGTGCCAGCAGCTTACGACAGGGCGATCAGCCCCAGCATTTT.

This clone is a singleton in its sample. CDR3 sequence: CASSLTERAYFYNEQFF. The CDR3, as DNA: TGTGCCAGCAGTTTAACAGAGCGGGCATACTTCTACAATGAGCAGTTCTTC. The chain carries TRBV28 and TRBJ2-1, with a possible D match to TRBD2 (6 bases). The CDR3 sequence is 17 residues long. V lost 2 bases to trimming and J lost 3 bases, with 17 bases between them. CDR1 MDHEN and CDR2 SYDVKM come from the germline V gene. The whole variable domain, filled in from reference TRBV28 and TRBJ2-1, reads DVKVTQSSRYLVKRTGEKVFLECVQDMDHENMFWYRQDPGLGLRLIYFSYDVKMKEKGDIPEGYSVSREKKERFSLILESASTNQTSMYLCASSLTERAYFYNEQFFGPGTRLTVL.

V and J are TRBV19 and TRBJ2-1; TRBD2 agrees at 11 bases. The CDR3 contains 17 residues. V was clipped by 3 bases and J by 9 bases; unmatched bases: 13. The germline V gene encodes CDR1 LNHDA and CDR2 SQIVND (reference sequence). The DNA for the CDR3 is TGTGCCAGTAGTATGAGGTACGGGACTAGCGGTGTGGCTGAGCAGTTCTTC. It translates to CASSMRYGTSGVAEQFF.

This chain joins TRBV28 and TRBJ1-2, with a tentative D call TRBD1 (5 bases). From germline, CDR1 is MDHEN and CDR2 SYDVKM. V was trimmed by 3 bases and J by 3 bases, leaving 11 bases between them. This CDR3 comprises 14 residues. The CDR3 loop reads CASSLLRADYGYTF. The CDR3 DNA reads TGTGCCAGCAGTTTGCTCAGGGCAGACTATGGCTACACCTTC.

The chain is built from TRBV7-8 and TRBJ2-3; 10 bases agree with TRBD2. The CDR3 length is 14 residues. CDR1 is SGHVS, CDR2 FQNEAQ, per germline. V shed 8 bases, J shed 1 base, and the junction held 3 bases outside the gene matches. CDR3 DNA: TGTGCCAGCGAACTAGCGGGACGCACAGATACGCAGTATTTT. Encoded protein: CASELAGRTDTQYF. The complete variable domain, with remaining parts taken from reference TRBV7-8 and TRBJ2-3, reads GAGVSQSPRYKVAKRGQDVALRCDPISGHVSLFWYQQALGQGPEFLTYFQNEAQLDKSGLPSDRFFAERPEGSVSTLKIQRTQQEDSAVYLCASELAGRTDTQYFGPGTRLTVL.